This is a list of T cell receptor beta chains from one sample in a study of monozygotic twins with inflammatory bowel disease. One entry per CDR3 protein, without DNA, is what TCRdb gives after re-calling the 5' RACE reads. The sample's table shows just over 300,000 distinct CDR3 sequences. The specimen sequenced was blood. These receptors were obtained from a human donor with ulcerative colitis or Crohn's disease, or a healthy co-twin of an affected twin (not recorded which). The CDR3 runs from the conserved cysteine through the conserved F or W.

V gene	J gene	CDR3 protein
TRBV2	TRBJ2-3	CAGGALRESTDTQYF
TRBV12-3/TRBV12-4	TRBJ1-5	CASSFERDNQPQHF
TRBV7-2	TRBJ2-4	CASSLGAGGNIQYF
TRBV5-5	TRBJ1-2	CASSLPGIYGYTF
TRBV6-6	TRBJ1-5	CASIRGTGQPQHF
TRBV4-3	TRBJ2-2	CASRQDLGAGELFF
TRBV4-3	TRBJ1-5	CASSQEPIGQPQHF
TRBV7-2	TRBJ2-1	CASSSGTSGYNEQFF
TRBV11-2	TRBJ1-3	CASSQYGVGTASGNTIYF
TRBV6-1	TRBJ1-5	CASSAGLWANQPQHF
TRBV10-2	TRBJ2-3	CASSESGTSVFTDTQYF
TRBV5-5	TRBJ2-1	CASSLGQGTNNEQFF
TRBV6-1	TRBJ1-5	CATQGVLNQPQHF
TRBV20-1	TRBJ2-4	CSARPGVPKNIQYF
TRBV6-2/TRBV6-3	TRBJ2-1	CASSHAAGGNNEQFF
TRBV29-1	TRBJ2-7	CSVEDGQRSYEQYF
TRBV7-8	TRBJ2-4	CASSKSGTGDLAKNIQYF
TRBV29-1	TRBJ2-5	CSVASASGETQYF
TRBV30	TRBJ2-7	CAWNRDSYEQYF
TRBV19	TRBJ1-6	CASMQGGSPLHF
TRBV7-2	TRBJ2-5	CASSAGTGARGGTQYF
TRBV28	TRBJ2-3	CASSLRKPRQNTQYF
TRBV27	TRBJ2-1	CASTLRGQGWDEQFF
TRBV10-3	TRBJ2-4	CAISETGAPWGLVQF
TRBV7-2	TRBJ2-7	CASSVTGTYEQYF
TRBV4-3	TRBJ2-1	CASSQLAGLNNEQFF
TRBV5-1	TRBJ2-5	CASSLGQLLQETQYF
TRBV11-2	TRBJ1-5	CASSPRQGYSNQPQHF
TRBV5-6	TRBJ2-7	CASSLGASGRNPYEQYF
TRBV28	TRBJ2-1	CASSFLPASMSYNEQFF
TRBV9	TRBJ1-1	CASSVRGLGEAFF
TRBV24-1	TRBJ2-1	CATSGPTSSTSSDYNEQFF
TRBV20-1	TRBJ2-5	CSARPLAGGQETQYF
TRBV3-1	TRBJ2-2	CASSQGLVGNTGELFF
TRBV6-2/TRBV6-3	TRBJ2-6	CASSYSLGSGANVLTF
TRBV27	TRBJ2-7	CASSPRGFYEQYF
TRBV24-1	TRBJ1-5	CATSDSKSVGNQPQHF
TRBV27	TRBJ1-4	CASTRTGSEKLFF
TRBV9	TRBJ2-1	CASSGITSGGYNEQFF
TRBV18	TRBJ2-4	CASSPTRENMQYF
TRBV12-3/TRBV12-4	TRBJ2-7	CASSFGSRPYEQYF
TRBV6-2/TRBV6-3	TRBJ2-2	CASSYGATDTGELFF
TRBV5-6	TRBJ2-2	CASSPRDHGELFF
TRBV20-1	TRBJ1-1	CSAYIREKIGGTEAFF
TRBV20-1	TRBJ2-1	CSARDRLAGGNEQFF
TRBV27	TRBJ2-2	CASSLLYSAGELFF
TRBV20-1	TRBJ2-5	CAASGGRNEMVETQYF
TRBV10-2	TRBJ2-1	CASRLAGFNEQFF
TRBV14	TRBJ2-7	CASSQVSWSSYEQYF
TRBV7-9	TRBJ2-1	CASSPKLAGGYNEQFF
TRBV20-1	TRBJ2-7	CSARDIRAHEQYF
TRBV14	TRBJ2-3	CASSLGSTQYF
TRBV7-2	TRBJ2-6	CASSLGPTPGANVLTF
TRBV6-5	TRBJ2-1	CASSSGGRISGRFF